Below are 4 T cell receptor beta chains sequenced from a single sample in a study of OX40 agonist ivuxolimab in advanced cancers. TCRdb's copy holds only in-frame clones and misses some; the assay was immunoSEQ multiplex PCR. This sample yields 80,000 to 100,000 clones, of which about 87% are seen a single time; around 0.76% belongs to the top ten. Sequenced here: CD4+ or CD8+ T cells sorted from blood, sampled in a trial of the OX40 agonist ivuxolimab. The receptors derive from an adult with an advanced solid tumor such as melanoma, head and neck, liver or kidney cancer.

The V gene is TRBV9, the J gene TRBJ1-1, with TRBD1 matching 10 bases. The CDR3 loop spans 15 amino acids. The V and J ends lost 3 bases and 1 base, in that order; junction bases with no gene match: 3. The germline V gene encodes CDR1 SGDLS and CDR2 YYNGEE. CDR3 sequence (DNA): TGTGCCAGCAGCGGTGGACAGGGGGGGAACACTGAAGCTTTCTTT. Its protein is CASSGGQGGNTEAFF. Using reference TRBV9 and TRBJ1-1 for the parts outside the CDR3, the full variable domain is DSGVTQTPKHLITATGQRVTLRCSPRSGDLSVYWYQQSLDQGLQFLIQYYNGEERAKGNILERFSAQQFPDLHSELNLSSLELGDSALYFCASSGGQGGNTEAFFGQGTRLTVV.

The chain joins TRBV28 to TRBJ2-1; D might be TRBD1 or TRBD2, each matching 5 bases. This CDR3 has 17 residues. Germline CDR1 MDHEN, CDR2 SYDVKM. The CDR3 nucleotides are TGTTCTCTCCAACGGTTGAACGGGGCGCGCTCCTACAATGAGCAGTTCTTC. Translation: CSLQRLNGARSYNEQFF.

The chain has TRBV28 and TRBJ1-6; 7 bases line up with TRBD1. CDR1 MDHEN and CDR2 SYDVKM come from the germline V gene. With 2 bases clipped from V and 10 bases from J, the junction kept 8 bases outside the gene matches. This CDR3 region has 15 residues. This CDR3 reads CASSLKDRVQSPLHF. In DNA, the CDR3 is TGTGCCAGCAGTTTAAAAGACAGGGTTCAATCACCCCTCCACTTT.

The chain is built from TRBV29-1 and TRBJ2-5, with a weak D call TRBD2 (6 bases). The CDR3 consists of 13 residues. Germline CDR1 SQVTM, CDR2 ANQGSEA. V was cut by 6 bases and J by 5 bases, with 16 bases left in between. CDR3 loop: CSVPRAGWETQYF. The CDR3 bases are TGCAGCGTCCCCCGGGCGGGGTGGGAGACCCAGTACTTC.